This T cell receptor beta chain was retrieved from a study of shared clonotypes between healthy human individuals. This clone was seen only a few times. The antigen is unknown. The CDR3 extends over 13 amino acids. Trimming stripped 1 base from V and 2 bases from J, with 6 bases between. Germline V gene sequence: CDR1 SNHLY, CDR2 FYNNEI. Study-wide results and caveats: Sorted-subset sequencing was shown by rarefaction to be incomplete despite large depth.

Every immunoSEQ plate was one replicate of a subset's evenly spread DNA. Profiled with immunoSEQ multiplex PCR; TCRdb holds only in-frame clones, not every one. This repertoire shows about 300,000 clones, around 72% found once; its top ten account for about a tenth. The TCR was taken from a man under 40 in good health. The V call is TRBV2, the J call TRBJ2-7, with a tentative D call TRBD2 (5 bases). Source material: memory CD4+ T cells sorted from blood. Stated subset: CD45RA-negative fraction. The CDR3 DNA sequence: TGTGCCAGCAGTGAAGACGGGACCTACGAGCAGTACTTC. It is translated as CASSEDGTYEQYF.